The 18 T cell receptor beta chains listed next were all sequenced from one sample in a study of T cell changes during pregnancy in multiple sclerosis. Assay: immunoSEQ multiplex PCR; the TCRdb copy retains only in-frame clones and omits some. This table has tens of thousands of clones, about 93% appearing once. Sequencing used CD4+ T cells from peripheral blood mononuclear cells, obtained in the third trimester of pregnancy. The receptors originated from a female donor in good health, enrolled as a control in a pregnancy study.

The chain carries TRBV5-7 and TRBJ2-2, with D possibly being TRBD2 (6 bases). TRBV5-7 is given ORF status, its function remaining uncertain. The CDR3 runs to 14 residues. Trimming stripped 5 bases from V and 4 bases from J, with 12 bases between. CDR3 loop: CASSRAGSTGELFF. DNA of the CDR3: TGTGCCAGCAGTCGGGCCGGGAGCACCGGGGAGCTGTTTTTT.

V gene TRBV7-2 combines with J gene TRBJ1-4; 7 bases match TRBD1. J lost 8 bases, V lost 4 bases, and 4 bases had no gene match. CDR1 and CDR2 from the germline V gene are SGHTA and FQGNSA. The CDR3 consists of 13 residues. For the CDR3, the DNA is TGTGCCAGCAGCTCCATCAGGGGGGAAAAACTGTTTTTT. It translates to CASSSIRGEKLFF.

The CDR3 spells CASSLGGSSGQTQYF. In DNA, the CDR3 is TGTGCCAGCAGTCTAGGGGGATCTAGCGGACAGACCCAGTACTTC. The chain carries TRBV13 and TRBJ2-5; D perhaps matches TRBD2 (7 bases). V lost 6 bases and J lost 6, with 20 bases in between. The CDR3 consists of 15 residues. The germline CDR1 and CDR2 sequences are PRHDT and FYEKMQ (reference sequence).

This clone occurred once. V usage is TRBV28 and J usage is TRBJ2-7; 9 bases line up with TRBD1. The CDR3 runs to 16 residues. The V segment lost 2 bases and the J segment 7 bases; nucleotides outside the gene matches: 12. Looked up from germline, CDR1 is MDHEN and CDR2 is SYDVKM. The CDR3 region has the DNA TGTGCCAGCAGTTTAGGGACAGGGAGATCGATGAGGGAGCAGTACTTC. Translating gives CASSLGTGRSMREQYF.

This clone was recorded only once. The CDR3 is CASSLSTAGPQYF. The CDR3 bases are TGTGCCAGCAGCTTATCCACCGCGGGACCGCAGTATTTT. The rearrangement links TRBV7-3 to TRBJ2-3, with D perhaps matching TRBD2 (6 bases). Looked up from germline, CDR1 is SGHTA and CDR2 is FQGTGA. CDR3 size: 13 residues. Trimming took off 2 bases at V and 10 bases at J, with 13 bases between the two ends.

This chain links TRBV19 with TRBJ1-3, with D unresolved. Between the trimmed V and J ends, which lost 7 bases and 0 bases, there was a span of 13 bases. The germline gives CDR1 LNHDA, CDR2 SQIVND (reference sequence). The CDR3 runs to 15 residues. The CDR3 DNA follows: TGTGCCAGTACCCCCACACGCATCTCTGGAAACACCATATATTTT. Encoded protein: CASTPTRISGNTIYF.

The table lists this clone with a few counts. The CDR3 bases are TGTGCCAGTAGTATGGGGGGAGAACATCAGCCCCAGCATTTT. Encoded protein: CASSMGGEHQPQHF. This chain uses TRBV19 with TRBJ1-5; weak D call: TRBD1 (5 bases). Germline values: CDR1 LNHDA, CDR2 SQIVND (reference sequence). V was trimmed by 3 bases and J by 5 bases, leaving 11 bases between them. This CDR3 spans 14 amino acids.

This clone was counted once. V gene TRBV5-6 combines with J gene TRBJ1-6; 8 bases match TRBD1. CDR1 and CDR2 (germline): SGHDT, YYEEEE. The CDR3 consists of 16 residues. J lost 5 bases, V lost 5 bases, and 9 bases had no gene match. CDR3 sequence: CASSDTGQGDNSPLHF. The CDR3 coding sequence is TGTGCCAGCAGTGACACCGGACAGGGTGATAATTCACCCCTCCACTTT.

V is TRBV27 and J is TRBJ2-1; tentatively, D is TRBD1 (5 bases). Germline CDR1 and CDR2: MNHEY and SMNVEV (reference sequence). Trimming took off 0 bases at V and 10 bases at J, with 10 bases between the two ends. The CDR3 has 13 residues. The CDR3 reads CASSLSGPLEQFF. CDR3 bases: TGTGCCAGCAGTTTATCGGGGCCCCTCGAGCAGTTCTTC.

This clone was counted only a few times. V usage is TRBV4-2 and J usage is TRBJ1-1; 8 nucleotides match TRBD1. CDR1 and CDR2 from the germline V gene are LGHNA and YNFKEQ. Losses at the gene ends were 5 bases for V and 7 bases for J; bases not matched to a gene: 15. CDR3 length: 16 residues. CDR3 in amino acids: CASSGPGTGGTGEAFF. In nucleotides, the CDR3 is TGTGCCAGCAGCGGACCCGGGACAGGAGGAACCGGTGAAGCTTTCTTT.

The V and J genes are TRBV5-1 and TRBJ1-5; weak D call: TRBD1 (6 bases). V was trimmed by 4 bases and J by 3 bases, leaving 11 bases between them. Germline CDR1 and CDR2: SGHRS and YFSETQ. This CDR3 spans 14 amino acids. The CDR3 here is CASSPDSSNQPQHF. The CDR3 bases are TGCGCCAGCAGCCCGGACAGCTCCAATCAGCCCCAGCATTTT.

The CDR3 loop reads CASSRVGDYGYTF. DNA of the CDR3: TGTGCCAGCAGCCGAGTGGGCGACTATGGCTACACCTTC. The chain carries TRBV5-4 and TRBJ1-2; D gene unclear. The CDR3 has 13 residues. Germline-derived CDR1 and CDR2 are SGHNT and YYREEE (reference sequence). V was cut by 4 bases and J by 3 bases, with 10 bases left in between.

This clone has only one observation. CDR3 DNA: TGTGCCAGCACTAGCGGGGGAAACACCGGGGAGCTGTTTTTT. Translating gives CASTSGGNTGELFF. The chain is built from TRBV4-2 and TRBJ2-2; 10 bases align to TRBD2. Looked up from germline, CDR1 is LGHNA and CDR2 is YNFKEQ. The CDR3 contains 14 residues. The junction had 1 base not matched to a gene; V was cut back by 7 bases and J by 2 bases.

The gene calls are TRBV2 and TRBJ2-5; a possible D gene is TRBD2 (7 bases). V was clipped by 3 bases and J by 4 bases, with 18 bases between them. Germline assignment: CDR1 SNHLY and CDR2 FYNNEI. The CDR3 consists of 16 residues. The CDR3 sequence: CASSETYNREGETQYF. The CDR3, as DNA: TGTGCCAGCAGTGAGACCTACAACAGGGAGGGAGAGACCCAGTACTTC. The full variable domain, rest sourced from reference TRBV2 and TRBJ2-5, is EPEVTQTPSHQVTQMGQEVILRCVPISNHLYFYWYRQILGQKVEFLVSFYNNEISEKSEIFDDQFSVERPDGSNFTLKIRSTKLEDSAMYFCASSETYNREGETQYFGPGTRLLVL.

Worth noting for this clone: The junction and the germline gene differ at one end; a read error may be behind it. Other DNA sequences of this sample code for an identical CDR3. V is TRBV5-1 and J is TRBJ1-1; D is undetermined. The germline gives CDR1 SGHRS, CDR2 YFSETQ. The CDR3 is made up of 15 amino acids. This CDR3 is CASSFVGGMNTEAFF. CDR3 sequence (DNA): TGCGCCAGCAGCTTTGTCGGAGGCATGAACACTGAAGCCTTCTTT.

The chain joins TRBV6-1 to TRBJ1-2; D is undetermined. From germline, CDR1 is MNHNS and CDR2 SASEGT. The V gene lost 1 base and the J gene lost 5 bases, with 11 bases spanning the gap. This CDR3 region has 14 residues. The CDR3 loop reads CASSEVPGAYGYTF. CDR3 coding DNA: TGTGCCAGCAGTGAAGTCCCAGGCGCATATGGCTACACCTTC.

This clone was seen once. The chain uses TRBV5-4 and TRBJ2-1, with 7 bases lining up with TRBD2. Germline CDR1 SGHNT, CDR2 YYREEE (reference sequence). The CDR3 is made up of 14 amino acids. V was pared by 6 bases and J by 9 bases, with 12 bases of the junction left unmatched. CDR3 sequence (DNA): TGTGCCAGCAAGGGGACTACCCCCTTTGGTGAGCAGTTCTTC. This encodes CASKGTTPFGEQFF.

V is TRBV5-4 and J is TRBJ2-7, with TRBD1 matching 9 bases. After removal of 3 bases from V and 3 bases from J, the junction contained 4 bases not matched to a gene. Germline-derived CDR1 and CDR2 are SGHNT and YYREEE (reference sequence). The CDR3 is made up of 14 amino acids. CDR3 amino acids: CASSSGQGGYEQYF. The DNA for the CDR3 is TGTGCCAGCAGCTCGGGACAGGGAGGCTACGAGCAGTACTTC.